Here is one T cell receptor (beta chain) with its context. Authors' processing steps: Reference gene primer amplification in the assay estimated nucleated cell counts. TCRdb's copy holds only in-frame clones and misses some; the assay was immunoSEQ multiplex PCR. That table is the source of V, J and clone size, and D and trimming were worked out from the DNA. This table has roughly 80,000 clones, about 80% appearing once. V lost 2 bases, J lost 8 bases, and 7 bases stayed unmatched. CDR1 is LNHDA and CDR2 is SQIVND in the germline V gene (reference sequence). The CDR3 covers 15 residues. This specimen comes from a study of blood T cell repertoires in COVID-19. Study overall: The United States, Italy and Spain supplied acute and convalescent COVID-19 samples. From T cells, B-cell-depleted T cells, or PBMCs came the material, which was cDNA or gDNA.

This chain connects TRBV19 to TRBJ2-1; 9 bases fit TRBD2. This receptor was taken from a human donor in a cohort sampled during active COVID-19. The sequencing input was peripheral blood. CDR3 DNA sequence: TGTGCCAGTAGTATACGGCGGGGGGGCCGTGATGAGCAGTTCTTC. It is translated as CASSIRRGGRDEQFF. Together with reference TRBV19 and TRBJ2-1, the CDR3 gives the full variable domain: DGGITQSPKYLFRKEGQNVTLSCEQNLNHDAMYWYRQDPGQGLRLIYYSQIVNDFQKGDIAEGYSVSREKKESFPLTVTSAQKNPTAFYLCASSIRRGGRDEQFFGPGTRLTVL.